This T cell receptor (delta chain) was sequenced for a study of gamma-delta chains in newborns, infants, children. Across the whole study: Polyclonal expansion of innate γδ T cells after birth follows microbial exposure.

CDR3 length: 14 residues. TCRdb re-called the reads via CATT. Here the sample spans fewer than 6,000 delta-chain clones, approximately 17% being singletons. The receptor was derived from a child who was a newborn, infant or young child, either healthy, febrile or measles-vaccinated (not recorded which). The J segment is TRDJ2; no V gene was assigned. Sample: blood. CDR3 DNA: TGTGCCTGTGACACCCTCGGAGGGCTGACAGCACAACACTTC. Amino acids: CACDTLGGLTAQHF.